The present entry profiles one T cell receptor (beta chain) with its context. V lost 0 bases to trimming and J lost 4 bases, with 7 bases between them. The CDR3 loop spans 13 amino acids. Clones were sequenced by immunoSEQ multiplex PCR, and TCRdb holds only the in-frame ones, with some missing. Of about 150,000 clones detected, roughly 93% appear once; the ten largest clones hold 5% to 7%. This entry comes from a study of control samples from healthy donors and cancer patients. What was sequenced was blood. V gene TRBV12-3 or TRBV12-4 combines with J gene TRBJ2-7, with D unresolved. The source of this sequence is a man aged 18 to 30 in good health. The CDR3 protein is CASSLANMYEQYF. Written as DNA, the CDR3 is TGTGCCAGCAGTTTAGCAAACATGTACGAGCAGTACTTC.